This T cell receptor (beta chain) came from a study of CD8+ T cells in alopecia areata. The CDR3 is 16 residues long. Germline CDR1 and CDR2: SGHRS and YFSETQ. V lost 0 bases, J lost 0 bases, and 3 bases stayed unmatched. The authors extracted RNA and reverse transcribed it into cDNA as the sequencing template. TCRdb's table, derived via immunoSEQ multiplex PCR, lists solely in-frame clones and lacks some. The repertoire includes about 220,000 clones, about three fifths of them detected once, and roughly 1.6% sits in the top ten. Treatment noted: oral pan-JAK inhibitor, 5-10 mg twice daily. Alopecia areata patients gave lesional scalp punch biopsies and peripheral blood samples.

The receptor was derived from a human donor with alopecia areata. This rearrangement joins TRBV5-1 to TRBJ2-1, with TRBD2 matching over 7 bases. The sample was CD4+ T cells sorted from blood, taken at week 4, from a patient treated with tofacitinib. CDR3: CASSLGDYNSYNEQFF. The CDR3 bases are TGCGCCAGCAGCTTGGGGGACTATAACTCCTACAATGAGCAGTTCTTC.